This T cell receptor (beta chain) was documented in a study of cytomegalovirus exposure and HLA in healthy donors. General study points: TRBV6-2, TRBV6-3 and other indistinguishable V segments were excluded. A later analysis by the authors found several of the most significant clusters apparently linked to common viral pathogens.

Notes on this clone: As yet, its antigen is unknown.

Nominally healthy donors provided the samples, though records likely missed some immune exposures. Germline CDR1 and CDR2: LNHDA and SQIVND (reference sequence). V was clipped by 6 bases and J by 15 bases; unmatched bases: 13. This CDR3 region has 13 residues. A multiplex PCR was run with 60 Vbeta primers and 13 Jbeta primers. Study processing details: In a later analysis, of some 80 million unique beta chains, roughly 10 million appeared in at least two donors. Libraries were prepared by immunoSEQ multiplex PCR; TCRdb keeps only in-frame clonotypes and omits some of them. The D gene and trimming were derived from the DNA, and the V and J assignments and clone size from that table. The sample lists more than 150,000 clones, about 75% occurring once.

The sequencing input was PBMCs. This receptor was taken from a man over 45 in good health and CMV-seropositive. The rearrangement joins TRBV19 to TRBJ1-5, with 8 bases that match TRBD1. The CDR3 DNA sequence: TGTGCCAGTAGGGACAGGGAAGGCCTCCCTCGGCATTTT. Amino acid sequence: CASRDREGLPRHF.